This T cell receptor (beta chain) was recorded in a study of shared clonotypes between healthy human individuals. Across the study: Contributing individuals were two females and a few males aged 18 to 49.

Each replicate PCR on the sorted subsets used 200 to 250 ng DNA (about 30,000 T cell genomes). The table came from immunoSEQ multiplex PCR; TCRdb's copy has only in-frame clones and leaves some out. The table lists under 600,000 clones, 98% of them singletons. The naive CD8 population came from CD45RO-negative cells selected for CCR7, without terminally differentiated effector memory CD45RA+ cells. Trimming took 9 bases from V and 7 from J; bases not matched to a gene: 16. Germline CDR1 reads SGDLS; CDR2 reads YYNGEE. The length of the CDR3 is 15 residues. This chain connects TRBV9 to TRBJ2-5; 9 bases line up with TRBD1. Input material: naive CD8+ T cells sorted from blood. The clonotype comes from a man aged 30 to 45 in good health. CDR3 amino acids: CATRDGTGLRRTQYF. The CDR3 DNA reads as TGTGCCACCCGAGATGGGACAGGGCTTAGGAGGACCCAGTACTTC.